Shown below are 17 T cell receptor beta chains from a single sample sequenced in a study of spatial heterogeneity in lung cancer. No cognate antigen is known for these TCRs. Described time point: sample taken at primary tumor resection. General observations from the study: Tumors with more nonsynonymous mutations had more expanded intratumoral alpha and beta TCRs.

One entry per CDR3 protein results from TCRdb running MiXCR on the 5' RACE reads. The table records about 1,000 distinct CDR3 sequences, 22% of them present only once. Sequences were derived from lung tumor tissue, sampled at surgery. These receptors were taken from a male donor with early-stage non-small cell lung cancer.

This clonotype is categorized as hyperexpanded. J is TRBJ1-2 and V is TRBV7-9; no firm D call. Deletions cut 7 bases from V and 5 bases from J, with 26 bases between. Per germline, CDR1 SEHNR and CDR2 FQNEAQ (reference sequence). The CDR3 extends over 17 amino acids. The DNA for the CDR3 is TGTGCCAGCACCAGACGTCCGGGCAGGACTAACGATTATGGCTACACCTTC. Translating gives CASTRRPGRTNDYGYTF. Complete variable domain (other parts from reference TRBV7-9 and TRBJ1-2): DTGVSQNPRHKITKRGQNVTFRCDPISEHNRLYWYRQTLGQGPEFLTYFQNEAQLEKSRLLSDRFSAERPKGSFSTLEIQRTEQGDSAMYLCASTRRPGRTNDYGYTFGSGTRLTVV.

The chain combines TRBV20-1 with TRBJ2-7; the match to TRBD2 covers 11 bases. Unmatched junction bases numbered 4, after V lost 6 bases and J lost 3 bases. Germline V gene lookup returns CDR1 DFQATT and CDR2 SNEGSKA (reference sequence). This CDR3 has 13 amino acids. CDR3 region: CSARLAGFYEQYF. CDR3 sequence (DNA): TGCAGTGCGCGACTAGCGGGGTTCTACGAGCAGTACTTC.

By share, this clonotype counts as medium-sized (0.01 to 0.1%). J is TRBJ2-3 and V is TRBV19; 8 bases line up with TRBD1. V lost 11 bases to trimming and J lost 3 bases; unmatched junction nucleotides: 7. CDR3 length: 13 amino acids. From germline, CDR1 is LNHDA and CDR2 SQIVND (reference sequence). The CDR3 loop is CAARQGITDTQYF. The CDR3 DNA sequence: TGTGCCGCCCGACAGGGGATAACAGATACGCAGTATTTT.

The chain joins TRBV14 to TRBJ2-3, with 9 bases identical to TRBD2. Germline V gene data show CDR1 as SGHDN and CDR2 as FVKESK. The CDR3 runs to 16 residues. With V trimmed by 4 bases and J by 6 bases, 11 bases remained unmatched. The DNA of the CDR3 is TGTGCCAGCAGCCTATCCTGGGCGGGAGGGCCGGATACGCAGTATTTT. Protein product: CASSLSWAGGPDTQYF.

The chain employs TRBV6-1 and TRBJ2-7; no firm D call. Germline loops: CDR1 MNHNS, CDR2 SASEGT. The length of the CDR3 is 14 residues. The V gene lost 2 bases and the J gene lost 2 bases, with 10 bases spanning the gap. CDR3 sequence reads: CASSEFKATYEQYF. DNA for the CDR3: TGTGCCAGCAGTGAATTTAAGGCAACCTACGAGCAGTACTTC.

The CDR3 loop is CASTLGASGTEQYF. The CDR3 nucleotides read TGTGCCAGCACCCTGGGGGCTAGCGGGACCGAGCAGTACTTC. V and J are TRBV27 and TRBJ2-7, with TRBD2 identical over 9 bases. The CDR3 covers 14 residues. Losses at the gene ends were 7 bases for V and 6 bases for J; bases not matched to a gene: 10. The V gene's germline CDR1 is MNHEY and CDR2 SMNVEV (reference sequence).

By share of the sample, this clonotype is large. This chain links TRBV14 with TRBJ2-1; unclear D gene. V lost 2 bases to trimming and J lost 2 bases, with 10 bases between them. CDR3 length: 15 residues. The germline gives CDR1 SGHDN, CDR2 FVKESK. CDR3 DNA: TGTGCCAGCAGCCAACGATGGGCTACCTACAATGAGCAGTTCTTC. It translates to CASSQRWATYNEQFF. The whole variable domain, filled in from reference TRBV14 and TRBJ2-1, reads EAGVTQFPSHSVIEKGQTVTLRCDPISGHDNLYWYRRVMGKEIKFLLHFVKESKQDESGMPNNRFLAERTGGTYSTLKVQPAELEDSGVYFCASSQRWATYNEQFFGPGTRLTVL.

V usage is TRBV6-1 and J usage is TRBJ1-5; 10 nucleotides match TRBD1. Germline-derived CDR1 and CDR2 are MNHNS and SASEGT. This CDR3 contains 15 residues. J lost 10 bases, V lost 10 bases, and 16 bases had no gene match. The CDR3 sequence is CATWRDRGRFEPQHF. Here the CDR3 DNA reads TGTGCCACCTGGCGGGACAGGGGTCGGTTTGAACCCCAGCATTTT.

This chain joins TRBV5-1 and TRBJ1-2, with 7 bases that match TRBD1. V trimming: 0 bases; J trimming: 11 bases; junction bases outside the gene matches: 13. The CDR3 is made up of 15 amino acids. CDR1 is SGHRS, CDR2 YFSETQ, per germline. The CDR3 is CASSLAIMTGIVYTF. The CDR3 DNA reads TGCGCCAGCAGCTTGGCCATTATGACAGGGATTGTTTACACCTTC.

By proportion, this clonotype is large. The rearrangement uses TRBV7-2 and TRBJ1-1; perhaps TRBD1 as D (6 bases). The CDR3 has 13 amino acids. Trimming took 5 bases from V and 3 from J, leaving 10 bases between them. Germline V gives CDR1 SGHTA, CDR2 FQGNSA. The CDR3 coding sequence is TGTGCCAGCAGCAAGGACAGTTACACTGAAGCTTTCTTT. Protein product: CASSKDSYTEAFF.

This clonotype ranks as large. CDR3 protein: CASSEGYNEQFF. The CDR3 DNA follows: TGTGCCAGCAGCGAGGGGTACAATGAGCAGTTCTTC. The V call is TRBV9, the J call TRBJ2-1; tentative D call: TRBD1 (5 bases). The CDR3 consists of 12 residues. Trimming shortened V by 3 bases and J by 4 bases, and 5 bases separated the two germline ends. Germline V gene data show CDR1 as SGDLS and CDR2 as YYNGEE.

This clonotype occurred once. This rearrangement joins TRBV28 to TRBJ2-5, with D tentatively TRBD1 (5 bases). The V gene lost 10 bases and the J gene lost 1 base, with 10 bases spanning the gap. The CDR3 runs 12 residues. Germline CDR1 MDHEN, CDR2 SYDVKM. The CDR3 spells CAINDSQETQYF. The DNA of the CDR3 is TGTGCCATCAACGACAGCCAAGAGACCCAGTACTTC.

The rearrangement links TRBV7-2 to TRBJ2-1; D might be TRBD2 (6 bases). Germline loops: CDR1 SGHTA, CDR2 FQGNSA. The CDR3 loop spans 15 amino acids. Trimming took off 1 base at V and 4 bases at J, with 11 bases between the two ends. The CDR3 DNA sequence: TGTGCCAGCAGCTTAGATAGCGGACCATACAATGAGCAGTTCTTC. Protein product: CASSLDSGPYNEQFF.

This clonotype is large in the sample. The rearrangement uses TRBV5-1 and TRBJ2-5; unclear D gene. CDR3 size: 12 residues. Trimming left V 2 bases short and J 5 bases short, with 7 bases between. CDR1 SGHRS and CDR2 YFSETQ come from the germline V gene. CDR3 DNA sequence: TGCGCCAGCAGCTTAAACCTGGAGACCCAGTACTTC. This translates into CASSLNLETQYF.

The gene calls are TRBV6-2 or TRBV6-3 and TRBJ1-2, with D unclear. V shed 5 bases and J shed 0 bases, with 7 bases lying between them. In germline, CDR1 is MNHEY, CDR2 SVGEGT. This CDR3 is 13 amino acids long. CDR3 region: CASSRLTNYGYTF. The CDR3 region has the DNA TGTGCCAGCAGTCGACTGACTAACTATGGCTACACCTTC.

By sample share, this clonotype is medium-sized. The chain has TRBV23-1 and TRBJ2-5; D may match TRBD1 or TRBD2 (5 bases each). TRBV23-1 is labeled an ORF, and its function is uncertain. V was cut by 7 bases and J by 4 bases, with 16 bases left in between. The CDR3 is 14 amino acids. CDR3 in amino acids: CASTQSGGRETQYF. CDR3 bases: TGCGCCAGCACCCAAAGTGGGGGAAGAGAGACCCAGTACTTC.

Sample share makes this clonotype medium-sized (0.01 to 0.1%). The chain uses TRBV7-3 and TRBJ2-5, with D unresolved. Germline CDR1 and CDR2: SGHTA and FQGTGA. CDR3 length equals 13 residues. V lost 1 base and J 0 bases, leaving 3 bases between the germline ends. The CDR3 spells CASSLSHQETQYF. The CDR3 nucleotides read TGTGCCAGCAGCTTAAGTCACCAAGAGACCCAGTACTTC.